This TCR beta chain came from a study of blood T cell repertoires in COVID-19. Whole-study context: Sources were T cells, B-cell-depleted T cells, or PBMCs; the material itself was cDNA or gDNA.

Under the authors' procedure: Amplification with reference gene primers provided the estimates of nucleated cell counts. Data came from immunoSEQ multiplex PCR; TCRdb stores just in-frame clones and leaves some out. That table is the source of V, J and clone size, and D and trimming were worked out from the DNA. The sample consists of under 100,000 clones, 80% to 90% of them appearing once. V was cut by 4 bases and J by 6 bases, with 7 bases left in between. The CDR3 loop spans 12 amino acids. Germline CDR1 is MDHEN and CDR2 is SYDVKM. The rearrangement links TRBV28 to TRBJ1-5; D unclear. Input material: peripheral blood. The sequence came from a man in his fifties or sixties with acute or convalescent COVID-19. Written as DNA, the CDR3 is TGTGCCAGCAGTTCGACTGGTCAGCCCCAGCATTTT. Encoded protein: CASSSTGQPQHF.